The next 12 T cell receptor beta chains were all read from a single sample in a study of regulatory T cells in long-lasting Graves disease (dated by TCRdb to the early 2020s). Sample time point, as interpreted from the label and publication: newly diagnosed GD, antithyroid drugs for less than 3 months. RNA was extracted from PBMCs in TRIzol for both TCR sequencing and RNA sequencing. The library relied on multiplex PCR. The run used an Illumina HiSeq 4000. iRepertoire HTBI primers and Arm-PCR amplification of CDR3 regions were used to construct TCR beta libraries. Clones were called with MiXCR by TCRdb after fastp trimmed the public reads at Q25, and only in-frame beta chains were retained. Identical CDR3 proteins give one entry, which carries the most common genes and DNA. This sample is represented by around 320,000 distinct CDR3 sequences; 15% to 20% of them were singletons. Clones ranked in the top ten supply roughly 30% of the sample.

The sample was also reused in another study, on T cells in Graves' hyperthyroidism and ophthalmopathy.

Sequencing used peripheral blood mononuclear cells (PBMCs), obtained at new diagnosis, from a patient treated with antithyroid drugs. The source of these receptors is a man aged 40-50 years with Graves disease. Donor details come from another sample of the same person, matched by shared clones.

This clonotype was observed many times. V is TRBV18 and J is TRBJ1-6, with D uncertain. Germline-derived CDR1 and CDR2 are KGHSH and LQKENI. Deletions cut 2 bases from V and 8 bases from J, with 10 bases between. This CDR3 contains 14 residues. CDR3 bases: TGTGCCAGCTCACCAGCGGGCGGGGATTCACCCCTCCACTTT. It specifies CASSPAGGDSPLHF.

This sequence joins TRBV28 and TRBJ1-3; unclear D gene. Trimming removed 3 bases at V and 2 bases at J, with 5 bases between. Germline V gene lookup returns CDR1 MDHEN and CDR2 SYDVKM. The length of the CDR3 is 13 residues. The CDR3 spells CASSFEAGNTIYF. The DNA of the CDR3 is TGTGCCAGCAGTTTCGAAGCTGGAAACACCATATATTTT.

The chain uses TRBV19 and TRBJ2-7; D is unclear. There are 14 residues in the CDR3. Germline values: CDR1 LNHDA, CDR2 SQIVND (reference sequence). V was clipped by 7 bases and J by 1 base, with 14 bases between them. The DNA for the CDR3 is TGTGCCAGTAAGCCGATCGGGTCGTCCTACGAGCAGTACTTC. It codes for CASKPIGSSYEQYF.

The table lists this clonotype with many counts. The chain has TRBV3-1 and TRBJ2-2; D tentatively reads TRBD1 or TRBD2 (5 bases each). V was cut by 5 bases and J by 0 bases, with 13 bases left in between. The V gene's germline CDR1 is LGHDT and CDR2 YNNKEL (reference sequence). The CDR3 contains 16 residues. CDR3: CASSFPGTSNTGELFF. As DNA, the CDR3 is TGTGCCAGCAGCTTTCCCGGGACGTCGAACACCGGGGAGCTGTTTTTT.

At least ten counts were recorded for this clonotype. The rearrangement uses TRBV20-1 and TRBJ1-5; the match to TRBD1 covers 7 bases. The CDR3 length is 14 residues. In germline, CDR1 is DFQATT, CDR2 SNEGSKA (reference sequence). V was pared by 2 bases and J by 4 bases, with 5 bases of the junction left unmatched. CDR3 in amino acids: CSARSLQGNQPQHF. Written as DNA, the CDR3 is TGCAGTGCTAGATCTTTACAGGGGAATCAGCCCCAGCATTTT.

This clonotype showed up many times. The chain employs TRBV30 and TRBJ2-5, with TRBD2 matching over 8 bases. Germline CDR1 reads GTSNPN; CDR2 reads SVGIG (reference sequence). The length of the CDR3 is 15 residues. V lost 3 bases to trimming and J lost 4 bases; unmatched junction nucleotides: 10. CDR3 in amino acids: CAWRGGSGKLETQYF. The CDR3 nucleotides are TGTGCCTGGAGGGGGGGTAGCGGGAAGTTAGAGACCCAGTACTTC.

This clonotype was seen ten or more times. The rearrangement joins TRBV3-1 to TRBJ2-7, with D unclear. The CDR3 contains 12 residues. Germline V gene data show CDR1 as LGHDT and CDR2 as YNNKEL (reference sequence). V was clipped by 0 bases and J by 2 bases, with 2 bases between them. The CDR3 loop reads CASSQDTYEQYF. For the CDR3, the DNA is TGTGCCAGCAGCCAAGATACCTACGAGCAGTACTTC.

The chain is built from TRBV4-1 and TRBJ1-2; possibly TRBD1 for D (5 bases). V was pared by 1 base and J by 4 bases, with 13 bases between. The CDR3 is 15 residues long. Germline V gene data show CDR1 as MGHRA and CDR2 as YSYEKL. CDR3 in DNA: TGCGCCAGCAGCCAAGGTGCACTGGGGCTCTATGGCTACACCTTC. Translating gives CASSQGALGLYGYTF.

This clonotype was detected many times. The chain uses TRBV10-3 and TRBJ2-5; 9 nucleotides line up with TRBD1. CDR1 ENHRY and CDR2 SYGVKD come from the germline V gene. Germline trimming cut 4 bases from V and 5 bases from J; bases unmatched to any gene: 8. The CDR3 runs 15 residues. The CDR3 spells CAISGTGAVGETQYF. As DNA, the CDR3 is TGTGCCATCAGTGGGACAGGGGCCGTGGGCGAGACCCAGTACTTC.

The genes are TRBV7-9 and TRBJ1-5; D remains unclear. The ends were cut back, 1 base at V and 6 bases at J, with 10 bases in the middle. The CDR3 has 14 amino acids. The germline gives CDR1 SEHNR, CDR2 FQNEAQ (reference sequence). The CDR3 region has the DNA TGTGCCAGCAGCTTAGGGAACAGTTTTCAGCCCCAGCATTTT. Translating gives CASSLGNSFQPQHF.

In its sample, this clonotype was seen a few times. The rearrangement links TRBV4-3 to TRBJ1-3; D gene uncertain. Germline loops: CDR1 LGHNA, CDR2 YSLEER. The CDR3 sequence is 15 residues long. V shed 0 bases and J shed 3 bases, with 9 bases lying between them. CDR3 loop: CASSQDLGIGNTIYF. In DNA, the CDR3 is TGCGCCAGCAGCCAAGACCTGGGGATTGGAAACACCATATATTTT.

Many counts were recorded for this clonotype. This chain connects TRBV18 to TRBJ2-7; 7 nucleotides align to TRBD1. This CDR3 comprises 14 residues. The germline V gene encodes CDR1 KGHSH and CDR2 LQKENI. Trimming took 3 bases from V and 5 from J; bases not matched to a gene: 7. CDR3 region: CASSPWDSTHEQYF. The CDR3 DNA reads TGTGCCAGCTCACCCTGGGACAGTACCCACGAGCAGTACTTC.